The 8 T cell receptor beta chains below were found in one sample sequenced in a study of T cells after yellow fever vaccination. Using its own MiXCR run on the 5' RACE reads, TCRdb lists one record per CDR3 protein. Altogether just under 600,000 distinct CDR3 sequences are present, roughly 13% being singletons, with the ten largest covering around 15%. This specimen was PBMCs, taken on the day of the yellow fever booster vaccination. All receptors come from a man aged 25-45 years who received the YFV17D yellow fever vaccine.

The chain has TRBV23-1 and TRBJ2-1; possibly TRBD1 for D (5 bases). TRBV23-1 belongs to the ORF category, with a function that is uncertain. The CDR3 runs to 13 residues. V was pared by 9 bases and J by 4 bases, with 13 bases between. The CDR3 DNA reads as TGCGCCAGGGAGCGACAGCTATACAATGAGCAGTTCTTC. It specifies CARERQLYNEQFF.

This clonotype was picked up a small number of times. CDR3 loop: CASSFQGSGNTIYF. The CDR3 nucleotides are TGTGCCAGCAGTTTCCAGGGATCTGGAAACACCATATATTTT. V and J are TRBV12-3 or TRBV12-4 and TRBJ1-3; D is perhaps TRBD1 (5 bases). With 3 bases removed from V and 1 base from J, the gap between germline ends came to 7 bases. This CDR3 region has 14 residues.

The chain joins TRBV28 to TRBJ1-3, with TRBD1 identical over 7 bases. The J segment lost 5 bases and the V segment lost 4 bases, leaving 5 bases of the junction unmatched. This CDR3 comprises 14 residues. Germline CDR1 and CDR2: MDHEN and SYDVKM. CDR3 region: CASSSSTGRNTIYF. DNA of the CDR3: TGTGCCAGCAGTTCCTCGACAGGGAGAAACACCATATATTTT.

The CDR3 nucleotides read TGCGCCAGCAGCTTGTTTGGAGTCGGCACCGGGGAGCTGTTTTTT. Its translation is CASSLFGVGTGELFF. The chain links TRBV5-1 to TRBJ2-2; D not certain. CDR3 length: 15 residues. V lost 1 base and J 4 bases, leaving 11 bases between the germline ends. The V gene's germline CDR1 is SGHRS and CDR2 YFSETQ.

The table lists this clonotype with a few counts. V gene TRBV4-2 combines with J gene TRBJ2-1; 13 bases fit TRBD2. CDR1 is LGHNA and CDR2 is YNFKEQ in the germline V gene. After removal of 1 base from V and 4 bases from J, the junction contained 4 bases not matched to a gene. This CDR3 is built from 17 residues. The CDR3 region has the DNA TGTGCCAGCAGCCAAGGTGAGGGACTAGCGGGGTACAATGAGCAGTTCTTC. It translates to CASSQGEGLAGYNEQFF.

This clonotype was counted only a few times. The J gene is TRBJ2-7, the V gene TRBV10-3; D unresolved. The CDR3 loop spans 14 amino acids. V lost 6 bases and J lost 3, with 15 bases in between. The germline gives CDR1 ENHRY, CDR2 SYGVKD. The CDR3 DNA follows: TGTGCCATCAGACCCACCGGCCCCAACTACGAGCAGTACTTC. Protein: CAIRPTGPNYEQYF.

This clonotype was counted ten times or more. This chain links TRBV3-1 with TRBJ2-3; D is uncertain. Germline V gene sequence: CDR1 LGHDT, CDR2 YNNKEL (reference sequence). CDR3 length: 12 amino acids. V was cut by 2 bases and J by 4 bases, with 4 bases left in between. CDR3 DNA: TGTGCCAGCAGCCAAAGCCCAGATACGCAGTATTTT. It specifies CASSQSPDTQYF.

The chain carries TRBV4-2 and TRBJ2-7; 10 bases align to TRBD2. Germline lookup yields CDR1 LGHNA and CDR2 YNFKEQ. V was clipped by 0 bases and J by 7 bases; unmatched bases: 6. This CDR3 is 15 amino acids long. CDR3 coding DNA: TGTGCCAGCAGCCAAGATGTAGCGGGAGGCCGGGAGCAGTACTTC. Translating gives CASSQDVAGGREQYF.